The clone carrying this TCR beta chain has only a few counts. The data stem from a study of T cells after yellow fever vaccination. Germline assignment: CDR1 SGHVS and CDR2 FQNEAQ. The V gene lost 8 bases and the J gene lost 8 bases, with 13 bases spanning the gap. The CDR3 runs to 11 residues. TCRdb re-derived calls from the 5' RACE reads in MiXCR, one entry per CDR3 protein. The data show about 360,000 distinct CDR3 sequences, roughly 6.2% seen once. Material: PBMCs, obtained 5 days after the yellow fever booster vaccination. The V and J genes are TRBV7-8 and TRBJ2-7; D gene uncertain. This receptor was taken from a man aged 25-40 years who received the YFV17D yellow fever vaccine. The CDR3 spells CASATTRKQYF. The CDR3, as DNA: TGTGCCAGCGCCACGACGAGGAAGCAGTACTTC.